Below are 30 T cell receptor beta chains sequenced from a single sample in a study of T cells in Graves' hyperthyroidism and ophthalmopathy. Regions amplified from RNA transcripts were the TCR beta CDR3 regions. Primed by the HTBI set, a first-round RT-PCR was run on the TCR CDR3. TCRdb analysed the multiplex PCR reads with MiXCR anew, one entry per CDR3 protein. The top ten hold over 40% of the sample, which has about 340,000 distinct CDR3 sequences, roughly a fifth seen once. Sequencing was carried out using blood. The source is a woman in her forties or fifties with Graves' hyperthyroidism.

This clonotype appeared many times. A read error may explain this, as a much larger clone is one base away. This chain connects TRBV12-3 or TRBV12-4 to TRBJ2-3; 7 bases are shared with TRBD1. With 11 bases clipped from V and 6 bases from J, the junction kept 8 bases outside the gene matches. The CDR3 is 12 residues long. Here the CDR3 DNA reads TGTGCCGGCACCCAGACAGGGGATACGCAGTATTTT. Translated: CAGTQTGDTQYF.

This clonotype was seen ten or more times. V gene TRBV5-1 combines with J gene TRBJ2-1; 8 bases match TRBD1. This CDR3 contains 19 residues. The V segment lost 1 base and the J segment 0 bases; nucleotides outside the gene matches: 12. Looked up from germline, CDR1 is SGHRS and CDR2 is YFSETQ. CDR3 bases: TGCGCCAGCAGCTTGCCGCATGCGTGGGACAGGAGCTCCTACAATGAGCAGTTCTTC. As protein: CASSLPHAWDRSSYNEQFF.

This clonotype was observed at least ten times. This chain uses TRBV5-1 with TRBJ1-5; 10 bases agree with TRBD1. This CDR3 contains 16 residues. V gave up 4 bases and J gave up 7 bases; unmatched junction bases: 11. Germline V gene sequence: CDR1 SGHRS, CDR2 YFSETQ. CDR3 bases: TGCGCCAGCAGCCCCACGACAGGGGGCGCAGGGCAGCCCCAGCATTTT. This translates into CASSPTTGGAGQPQHF.

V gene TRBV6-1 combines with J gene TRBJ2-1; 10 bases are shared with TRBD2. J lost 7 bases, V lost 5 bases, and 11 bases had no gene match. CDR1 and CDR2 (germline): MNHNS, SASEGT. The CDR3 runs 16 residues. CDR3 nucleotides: TGTGCCAGCAGTCCCCTTCTAGCGGGAGAGGGGAATGAGCAGTTCTTC. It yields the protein CASSPLLAGEGNEQFF.

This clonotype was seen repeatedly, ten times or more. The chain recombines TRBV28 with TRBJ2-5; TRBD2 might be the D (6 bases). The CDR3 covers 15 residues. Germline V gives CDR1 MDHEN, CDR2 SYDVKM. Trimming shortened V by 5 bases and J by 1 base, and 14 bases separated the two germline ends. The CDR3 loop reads CASSLPGGVQETQYF. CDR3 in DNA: TGTGCCAGCAGTCTACCCGGCGGGGTCCAAGAGACCCAGTACTTC.

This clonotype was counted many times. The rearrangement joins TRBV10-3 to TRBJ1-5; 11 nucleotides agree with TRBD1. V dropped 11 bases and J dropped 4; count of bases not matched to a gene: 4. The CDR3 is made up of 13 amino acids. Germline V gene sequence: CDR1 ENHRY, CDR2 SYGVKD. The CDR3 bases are TGTGCCGCCGGGACAGGGGGGAATCAGCCCCAGCATTTT. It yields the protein CAAGTGGNQPQHF.

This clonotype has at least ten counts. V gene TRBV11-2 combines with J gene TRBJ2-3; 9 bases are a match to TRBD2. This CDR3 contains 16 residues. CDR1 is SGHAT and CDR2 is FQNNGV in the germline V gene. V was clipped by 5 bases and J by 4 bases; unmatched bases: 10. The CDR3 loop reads CASSLSPSGRSDTQYF. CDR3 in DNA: TGTGCCAGCAGCCTCTCCCCCAGCGGGAGGTCAGATACGCAGTATTTT.

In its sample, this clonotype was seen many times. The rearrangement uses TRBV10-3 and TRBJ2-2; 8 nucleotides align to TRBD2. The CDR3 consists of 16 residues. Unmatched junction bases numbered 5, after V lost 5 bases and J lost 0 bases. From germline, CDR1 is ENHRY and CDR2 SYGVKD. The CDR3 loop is CAISSGGASNTGELFF. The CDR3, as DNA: TGTGCCATCAGTTCCGGGGGGGCCTCGAACACCGGGGAGCTGTTTTTT.

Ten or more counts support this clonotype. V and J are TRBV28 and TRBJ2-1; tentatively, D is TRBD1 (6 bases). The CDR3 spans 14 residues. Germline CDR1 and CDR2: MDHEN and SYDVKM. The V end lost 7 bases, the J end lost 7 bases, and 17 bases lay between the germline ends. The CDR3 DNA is TGTGCCAGCACCCTTGCCGGGACACGGAATGAGCAGTTCTTC. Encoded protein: CASTLAGTRNEQFF.

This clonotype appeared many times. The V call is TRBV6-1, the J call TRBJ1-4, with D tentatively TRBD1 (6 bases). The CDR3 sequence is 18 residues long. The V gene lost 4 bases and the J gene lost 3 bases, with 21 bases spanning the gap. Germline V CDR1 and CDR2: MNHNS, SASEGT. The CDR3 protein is CASSANWGGEGANEKLFF. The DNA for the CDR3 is TGTGCCAGCAGTGCGAACTGGGGGGGCGAAGGTGCTAATGAAAAACTGTTTTTT.

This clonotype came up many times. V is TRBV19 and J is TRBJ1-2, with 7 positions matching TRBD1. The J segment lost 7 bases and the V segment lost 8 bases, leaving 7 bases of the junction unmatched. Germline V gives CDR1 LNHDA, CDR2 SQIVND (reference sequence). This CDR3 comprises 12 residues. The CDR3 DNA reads TGTGCCAGTCTTGACAGGGTCGGTGGCTACACCTTC. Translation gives CASLDRVGGYTF.

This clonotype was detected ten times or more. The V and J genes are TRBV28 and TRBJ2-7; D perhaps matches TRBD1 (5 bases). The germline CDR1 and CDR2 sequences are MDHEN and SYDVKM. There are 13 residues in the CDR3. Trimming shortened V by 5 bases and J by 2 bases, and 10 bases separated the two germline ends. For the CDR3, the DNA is TGTGCCAGCAGTCTTGCCAGGGCCTACGAGCAGTACTTC. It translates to CASSLARAYEQYF.

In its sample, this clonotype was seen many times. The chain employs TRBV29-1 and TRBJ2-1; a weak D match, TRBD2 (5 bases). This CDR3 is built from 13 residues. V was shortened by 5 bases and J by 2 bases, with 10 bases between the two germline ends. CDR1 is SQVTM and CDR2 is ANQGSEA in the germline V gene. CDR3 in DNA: TGCAGCGTTTGGATAGCGCCCTACAATGAGCAGTTCTTC. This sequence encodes CSVWIAPYNEQFF.

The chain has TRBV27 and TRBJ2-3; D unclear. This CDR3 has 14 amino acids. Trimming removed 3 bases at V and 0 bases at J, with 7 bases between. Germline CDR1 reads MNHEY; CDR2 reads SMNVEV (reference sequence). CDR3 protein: CASSFLTSTDTQYF. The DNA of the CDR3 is TGTGCCAGCAGTTTCCTAACCAGCACAGATACGCAGTATTTT.

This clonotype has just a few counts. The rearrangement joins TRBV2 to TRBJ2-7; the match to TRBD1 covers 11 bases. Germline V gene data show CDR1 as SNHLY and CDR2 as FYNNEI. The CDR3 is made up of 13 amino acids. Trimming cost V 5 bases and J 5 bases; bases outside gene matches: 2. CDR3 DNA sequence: TGTGCCAGCAGTCGGACAGGGGGCAACGAGCAGTACTTC. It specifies CASSRTGGNEQYF.

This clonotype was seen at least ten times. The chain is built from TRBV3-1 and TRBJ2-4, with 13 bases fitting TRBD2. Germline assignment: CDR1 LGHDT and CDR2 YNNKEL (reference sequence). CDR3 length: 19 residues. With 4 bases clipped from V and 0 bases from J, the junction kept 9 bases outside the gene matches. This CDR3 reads CASSLGTSGTSLAKNIQYF. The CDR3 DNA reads TGTGCCAGCAGCCTCGGGACTAGCGGGACCTCACTAGCCAAAAACATTCAGTACTTC.

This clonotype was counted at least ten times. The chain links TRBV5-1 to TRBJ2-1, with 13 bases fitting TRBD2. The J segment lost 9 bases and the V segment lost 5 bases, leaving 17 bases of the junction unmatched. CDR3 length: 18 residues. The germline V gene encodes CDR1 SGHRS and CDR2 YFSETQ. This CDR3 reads CASSPARTSGGGGGEQFF. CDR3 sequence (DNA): TGCGCCAGCAGTCCTGCCCGGACTAGCGGGGGAGGGGGAGGTGAGCAGTTCTTC.

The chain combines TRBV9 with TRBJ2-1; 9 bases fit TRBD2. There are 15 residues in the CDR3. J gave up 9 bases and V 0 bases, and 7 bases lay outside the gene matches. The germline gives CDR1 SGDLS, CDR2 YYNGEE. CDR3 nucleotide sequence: TGTGCCAGCAGCGTAGGCGGACTAGCGAGCGGTGAGCAGTTCTTC. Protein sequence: CASSVGGLASGEQFF.

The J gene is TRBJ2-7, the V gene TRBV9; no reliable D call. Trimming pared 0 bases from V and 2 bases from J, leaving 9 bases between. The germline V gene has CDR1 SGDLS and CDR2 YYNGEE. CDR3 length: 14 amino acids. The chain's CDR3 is CASSVGPGAYEQYF. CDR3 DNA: TGTGCCAGCAGCGTAGGTCCCGGAGCCTACGAGCAGTACTTC. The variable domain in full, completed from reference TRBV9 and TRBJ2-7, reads DSGVTQTPKHLITATGQRVTLRCSPRSGDLSVYWYQQSLDQGLQFLIQYYNGEERAKGNILERFSAQQFPDLHSELNLSSLELGDSALYFCASSVGPGAYEQYFGPGTRLTVT.

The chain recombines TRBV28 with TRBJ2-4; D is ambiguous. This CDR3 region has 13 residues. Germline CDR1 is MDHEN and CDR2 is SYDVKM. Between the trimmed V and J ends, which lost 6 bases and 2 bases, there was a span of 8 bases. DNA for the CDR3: TGTGCCAGCAGCAAGCAGCCCAAAAACATTCAGTACTTC. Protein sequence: CASSKQPKNIQYF. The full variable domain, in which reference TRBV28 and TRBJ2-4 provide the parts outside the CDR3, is DVKVTQSSRYLVKRTGEKVFLECVQDMDHENMFWYRQDPGLGLRLIYFSYDVKMKEKGDIPEGYSVSREKKERFSLILESASTNQTSMYLCASSKQPKNIQYFGAGTRLSVL.

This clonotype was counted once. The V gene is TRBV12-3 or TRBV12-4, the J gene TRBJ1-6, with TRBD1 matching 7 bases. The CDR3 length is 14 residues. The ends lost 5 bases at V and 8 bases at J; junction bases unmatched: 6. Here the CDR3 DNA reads TGTGCCAGCAGTCCCTCAGGGGGTTATTCACCCCTCCACTTT. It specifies CASSPSGGYSPLHF.

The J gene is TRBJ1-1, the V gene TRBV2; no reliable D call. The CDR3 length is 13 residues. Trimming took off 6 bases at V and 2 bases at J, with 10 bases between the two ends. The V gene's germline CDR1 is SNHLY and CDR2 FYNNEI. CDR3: CASRYDGNTEAFF. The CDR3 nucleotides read TGTGCCAGCAGATACGACGGTAACACTGAAGCTTTCTTT. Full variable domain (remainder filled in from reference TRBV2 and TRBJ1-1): EPEVTQTPSHQVTQMGQEVILRCVPISNHLYFYWYRQILGQKVEFLVSFYNNEISEKSEIFDDQFSVERPDGSNFTLKIRSTKLEDSAMYFCASRYDGNTEAFFGQGTRLTVV.

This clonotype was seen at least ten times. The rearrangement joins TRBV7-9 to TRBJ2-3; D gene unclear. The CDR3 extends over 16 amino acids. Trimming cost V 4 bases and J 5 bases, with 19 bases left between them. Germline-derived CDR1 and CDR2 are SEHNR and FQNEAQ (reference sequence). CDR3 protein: CASSSLSQKKQDTQYF. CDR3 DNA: TGTGCCAGCAGCTCTCTGTCGCAGAAGAAGCAAGATACGCAGTATTTT.

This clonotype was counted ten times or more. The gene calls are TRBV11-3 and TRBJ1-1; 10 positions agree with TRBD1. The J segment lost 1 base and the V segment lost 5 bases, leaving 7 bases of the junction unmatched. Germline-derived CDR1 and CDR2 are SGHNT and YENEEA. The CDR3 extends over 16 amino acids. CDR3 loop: CASSPGQGGPNTEAFF. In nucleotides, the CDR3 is TGTGCCAGCAGCCCAGGACAGGGGGGACCGAACACTGAAGCTTTCTTT.

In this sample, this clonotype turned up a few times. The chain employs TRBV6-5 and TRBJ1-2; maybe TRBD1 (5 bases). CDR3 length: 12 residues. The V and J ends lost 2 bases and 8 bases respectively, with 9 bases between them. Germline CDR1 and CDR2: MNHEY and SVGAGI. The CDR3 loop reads CASSYTQGGYTF. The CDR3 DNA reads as TGTGCCAGCAGTTACACTCAGGGAGGCTACACCTTC.

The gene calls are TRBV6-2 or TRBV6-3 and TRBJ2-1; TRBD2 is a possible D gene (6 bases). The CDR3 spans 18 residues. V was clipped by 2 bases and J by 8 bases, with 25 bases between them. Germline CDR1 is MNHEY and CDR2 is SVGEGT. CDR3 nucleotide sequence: TGTGCCAGCAGTTACGATAGGGCTAGCGCTCTAAAACCCCATGAGCAGTTCTTC. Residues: CASSYDRASALKPHEQFF.

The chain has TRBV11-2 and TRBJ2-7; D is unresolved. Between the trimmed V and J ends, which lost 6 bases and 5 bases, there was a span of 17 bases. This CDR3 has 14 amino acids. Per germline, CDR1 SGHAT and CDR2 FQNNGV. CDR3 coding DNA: TGTGCCAGCAGTGGCATCAATAAGGTCGACGAGCAGTACTTC. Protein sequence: CASSGINKVDEQYF. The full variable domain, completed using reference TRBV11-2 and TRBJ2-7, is EAGVAQSPRYKIIEKRQSVAFWCNPISGHATLYWYQQILGQGPKLLIQFQNNGVVDDSQLPKDRFSAERLKGVDSTLKIQPAKLEDSAVYLCASSGINKVDEQYFGPGTRLTVT.

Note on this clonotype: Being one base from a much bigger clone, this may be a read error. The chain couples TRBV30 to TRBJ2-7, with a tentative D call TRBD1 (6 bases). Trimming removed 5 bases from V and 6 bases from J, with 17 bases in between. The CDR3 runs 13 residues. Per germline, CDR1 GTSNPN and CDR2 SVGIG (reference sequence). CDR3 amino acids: CAWSPGDKCEQYF. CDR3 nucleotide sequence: TGTGCCTGGTCCCCCGGGGACAAATGCGAGCAGTACTTC. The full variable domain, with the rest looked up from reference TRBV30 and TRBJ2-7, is SQTIHQWPATLVQPVGSPLSLECTVEGTSNPNLYWYRQAAGRGLQLLFYSVGIGQISSEVPQNLSASRPQDRQFILSSKKLLLSDSGFYLCAWSPGDKCEQYFGPGTRLTVT.

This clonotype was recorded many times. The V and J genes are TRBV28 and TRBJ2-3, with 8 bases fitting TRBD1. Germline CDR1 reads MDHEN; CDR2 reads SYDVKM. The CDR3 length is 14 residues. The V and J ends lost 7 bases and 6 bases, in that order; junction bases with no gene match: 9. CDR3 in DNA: TGTGCCAGCAAACCGGGACAGGTCCCCGATACGCAGTATTTT. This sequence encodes CASKPGQVPDTQYF.

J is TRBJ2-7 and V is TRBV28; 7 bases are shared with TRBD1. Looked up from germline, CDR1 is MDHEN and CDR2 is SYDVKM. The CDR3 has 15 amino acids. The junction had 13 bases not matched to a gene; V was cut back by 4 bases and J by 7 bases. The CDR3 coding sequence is TGTGCCAGCAGTTCGTCCGGTGACAGGGAAAGGGAGCAGTACTTC. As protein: CASSSSGDREREQYF.